The clone carrying this T cell receptor beta chain was counted only a few times. Antigen: not known. The CDR3 is 15 residues long. The trim removed 0 bases at V and 4 bases at J, leaving 5 bases unmatched. Per germline, CDR1 SGHKS and CDR2 YYEKEE (reference sequence). Next came a second PCR, run for about 7 to 12 cycles, which used a sample-barcoded 5' primer along with a J-beta primer mix. TCRdb passed the 5' RACE reads through MiXCR, listing each CDR3 protein once. The profile shows 650,000 to 1,000,000 distinct CDR3 sequences, 35% to 40% of them singletons. This specimen belongs to a study of blood T cells in healthy people across ages. Study-wide findings and caveats: With naive T cell percentage, TCR beta diversity showed a strong correlation.

J is TRBJ2-7 and V is TRBV5-5, with 9 bases matching TRBD2. The material sequenced was blood. This receptor was taken from a man between 18 and 29 years old in good health. Here the CDR3 reads CASSLGGLATYEQYF. CDR3 in DNA: TGTGCCAGCAGCTTGGGGGGACTAGCCACGTACGAGCAGTACTTC.